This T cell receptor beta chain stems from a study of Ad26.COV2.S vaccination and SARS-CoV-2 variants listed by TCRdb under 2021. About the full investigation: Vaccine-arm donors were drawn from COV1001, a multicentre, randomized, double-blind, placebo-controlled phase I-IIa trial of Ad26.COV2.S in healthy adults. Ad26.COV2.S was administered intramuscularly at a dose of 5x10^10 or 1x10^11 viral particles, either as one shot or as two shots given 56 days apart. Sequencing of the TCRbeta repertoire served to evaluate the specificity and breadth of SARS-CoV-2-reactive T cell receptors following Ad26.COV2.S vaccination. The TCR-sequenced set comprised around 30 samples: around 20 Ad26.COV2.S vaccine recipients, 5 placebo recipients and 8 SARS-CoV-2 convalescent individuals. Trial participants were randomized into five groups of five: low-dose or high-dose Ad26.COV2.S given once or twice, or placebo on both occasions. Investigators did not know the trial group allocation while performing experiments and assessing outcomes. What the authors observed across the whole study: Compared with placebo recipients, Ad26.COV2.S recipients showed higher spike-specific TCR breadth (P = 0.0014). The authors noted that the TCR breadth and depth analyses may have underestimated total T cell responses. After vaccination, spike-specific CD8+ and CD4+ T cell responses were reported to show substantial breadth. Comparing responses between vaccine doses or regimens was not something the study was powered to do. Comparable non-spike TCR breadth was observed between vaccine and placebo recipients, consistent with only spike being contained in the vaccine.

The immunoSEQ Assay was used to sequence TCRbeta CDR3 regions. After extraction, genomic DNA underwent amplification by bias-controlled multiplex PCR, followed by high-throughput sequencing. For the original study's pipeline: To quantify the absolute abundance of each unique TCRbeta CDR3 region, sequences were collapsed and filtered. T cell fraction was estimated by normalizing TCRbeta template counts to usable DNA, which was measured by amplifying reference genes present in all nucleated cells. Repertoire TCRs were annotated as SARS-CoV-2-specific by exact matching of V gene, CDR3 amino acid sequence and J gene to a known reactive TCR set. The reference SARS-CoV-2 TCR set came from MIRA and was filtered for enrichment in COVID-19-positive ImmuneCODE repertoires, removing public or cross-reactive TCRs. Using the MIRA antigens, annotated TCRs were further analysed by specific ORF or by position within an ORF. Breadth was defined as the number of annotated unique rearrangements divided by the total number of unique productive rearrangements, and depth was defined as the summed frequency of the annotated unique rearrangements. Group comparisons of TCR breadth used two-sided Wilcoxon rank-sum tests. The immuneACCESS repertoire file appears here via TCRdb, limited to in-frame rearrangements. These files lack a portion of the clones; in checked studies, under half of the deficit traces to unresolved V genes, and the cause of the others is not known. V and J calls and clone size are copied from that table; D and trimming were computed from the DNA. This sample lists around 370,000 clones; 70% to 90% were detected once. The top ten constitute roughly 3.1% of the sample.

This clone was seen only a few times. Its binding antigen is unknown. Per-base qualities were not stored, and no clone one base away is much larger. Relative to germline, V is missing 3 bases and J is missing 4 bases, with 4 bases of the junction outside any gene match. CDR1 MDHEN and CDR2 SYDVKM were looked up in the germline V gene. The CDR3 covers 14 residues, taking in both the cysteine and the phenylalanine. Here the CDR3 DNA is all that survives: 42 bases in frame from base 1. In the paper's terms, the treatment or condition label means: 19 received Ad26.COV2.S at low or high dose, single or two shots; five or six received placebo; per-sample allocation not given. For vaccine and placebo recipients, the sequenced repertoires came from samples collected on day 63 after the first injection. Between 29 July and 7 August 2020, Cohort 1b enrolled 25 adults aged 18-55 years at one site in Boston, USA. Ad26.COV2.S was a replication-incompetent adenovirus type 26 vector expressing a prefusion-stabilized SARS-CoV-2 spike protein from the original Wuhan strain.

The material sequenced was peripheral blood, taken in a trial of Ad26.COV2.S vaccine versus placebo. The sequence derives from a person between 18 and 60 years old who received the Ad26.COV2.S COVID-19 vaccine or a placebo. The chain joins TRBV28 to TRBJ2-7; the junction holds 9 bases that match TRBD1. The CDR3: CASSLNRGLYEQYF. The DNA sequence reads TGTGCCAGCAGTTTGAACAGGGGGCTTTACGAGCAGTACTTC. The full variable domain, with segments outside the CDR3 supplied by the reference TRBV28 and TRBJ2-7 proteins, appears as DVKVTQSSRYLVKRTGEKVFLECVQDMDHENMFWYRQDPGLGLRLIYFSYDVKMKEKGDIPEGYSVSREKKERFSLILESASTNQTSMYLCASSLNRGLYEQYFGPGTRLTVT.